Presented here are 2 T cell receptor beta chains from one specimen sequenced in a study of T-cell reconstitution after alpha-beta-depleted transplantation in children. The TCRbeta library incorporated unique molecular identifiers. Via MiXCR, TCRdb re-called the PCR reads, giving one row per CDR3 protein. The sample holds 230,000 or so distinct CDR3 sequences, approximately 9.9% seen once. The source was PBMCs from the stem cell graft donor, collected from the stem cell graft. The receptors were gathered from a human donor who donated a stem cell graft to a child with SCID.

Ten or more counts support this clonotype. This rearrangement joins TRBV5-1 to TRBJ1-1; D ambiguous. Germline V gene lookup returns CDR1 SGHRS and CDR2 YFSETQ. Trimming stripped 2 bases from V and 4 bases from J, with 9 bases between. The CDR3 extends over 13 amino acids. The CDR3 DNA reads as TGCGCCAGCAGCTTAACCGAGGCCACTGAAGCTTTCTTT. It yields the protein CASSLTEATEAFF.

At least ten counts were recorded for this clonotype. The rearrangement joins TRBV19 to TRBJ1-5; possibly TRBD1 for D (6 bases). V was cut by 5 bases and J by 6 bases, with 17 bases left in between. Germline V gene lookup returns CDR1 LNHDA and CDR2 SQIVND (reference sequence). The CDR3 contains 15 residues. In DNA form, the CDR3 reads TGTGCCAGTAGTGGACCGTGGGGGGGCGGTCAGCCCCAGCATTTT. It codes for CASSGPWGGGQPQHF.